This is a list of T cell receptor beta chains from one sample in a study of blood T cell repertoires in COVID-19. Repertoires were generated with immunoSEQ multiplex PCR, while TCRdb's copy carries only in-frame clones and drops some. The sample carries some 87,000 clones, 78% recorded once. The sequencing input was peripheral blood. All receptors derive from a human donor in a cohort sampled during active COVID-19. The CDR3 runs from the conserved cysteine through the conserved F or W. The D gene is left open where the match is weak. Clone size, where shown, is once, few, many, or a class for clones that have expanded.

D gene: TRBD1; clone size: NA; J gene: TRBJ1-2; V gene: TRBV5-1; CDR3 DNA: TGCGCCAGCAGCTTGGATTGGACAGGGAGCTATGGCTACACCTTC; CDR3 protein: CASSLDWTGSYGYTF
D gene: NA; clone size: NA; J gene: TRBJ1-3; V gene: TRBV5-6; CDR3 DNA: TGTGCCAGCAGCCTACTGGTCTCTGGAAACACCATATATTTT; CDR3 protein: CASSLLVSGNTIYF
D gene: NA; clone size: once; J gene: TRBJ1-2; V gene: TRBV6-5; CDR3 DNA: TGTGCCAGCAGTAGGCAGGAGGCTAACTATGGCTACACCTTC; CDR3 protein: CASSRQEANYGYTF
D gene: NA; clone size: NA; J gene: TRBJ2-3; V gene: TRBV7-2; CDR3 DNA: TGTGCCAGCAGCGACGGAGCGGGAGATACGCAGTATTTT; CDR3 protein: CASSDGAGDTQYF
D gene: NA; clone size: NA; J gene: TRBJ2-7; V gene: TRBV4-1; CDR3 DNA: TGCGCCAGCAGCCAAGATCCCACGGCCTACGAGCAGTACTTC; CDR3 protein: CASSQDPTAYEQYF
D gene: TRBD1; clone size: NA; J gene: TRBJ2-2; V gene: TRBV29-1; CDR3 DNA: TGCAGCGCGACAGGGTCGAACACCGGGGAGCTGTTTTTT; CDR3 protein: CSATGSNTGELFF
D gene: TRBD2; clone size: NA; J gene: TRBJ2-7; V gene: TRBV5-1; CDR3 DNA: TGCGCCAGCAGCTTGAGGCGGGGGGGATCCTACGAGCAGTACTTC; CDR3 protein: CASSLRRGGSYEQYF
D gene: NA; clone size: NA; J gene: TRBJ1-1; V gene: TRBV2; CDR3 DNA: TGTGCCAGCAGTAGGACTATATCGAACACTGAAGCTTTCTTT; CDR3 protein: CASSRTISNTEAFF
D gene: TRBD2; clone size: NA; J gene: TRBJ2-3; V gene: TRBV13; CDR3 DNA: TGTGCCAGCAGCCTAGCGGGGGGGCAGTCTTCAGATACGCAGTATTTT; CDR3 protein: CASSLAGGQSSDTQYF
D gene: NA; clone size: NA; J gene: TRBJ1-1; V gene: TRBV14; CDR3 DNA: TGTGCCAGCAGGCTAGAGCTAAACACTGAAGCTTTCTTT; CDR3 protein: CASRLELNTEAFF
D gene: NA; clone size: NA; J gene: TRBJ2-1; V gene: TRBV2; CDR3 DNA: TGTGCCAGCGTCGGAGCCTACAATGAGCAGTTCTTC; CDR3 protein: CASVGAYNEQFF
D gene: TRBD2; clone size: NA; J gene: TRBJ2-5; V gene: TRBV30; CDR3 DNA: TGTGCCTGGAGTACTAGCGGGGGCGGGGAGACCCAGTACTTC; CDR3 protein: CAWSTSGGGETQYF
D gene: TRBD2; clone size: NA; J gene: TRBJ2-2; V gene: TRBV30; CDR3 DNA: TGTGCCTGGATACGCGGGGGGAACACCGGGGAGCTGTTTTTT; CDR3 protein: CAWIRGGNTGELFF
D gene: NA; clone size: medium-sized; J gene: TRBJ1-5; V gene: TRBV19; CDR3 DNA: TGTGCCAGTAGTATAGGTGAGGGCAATCAGCCCCAGCATTTT; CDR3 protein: CASSIGEGNQPQHF
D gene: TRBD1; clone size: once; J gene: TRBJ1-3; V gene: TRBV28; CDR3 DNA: TGTGCCAGCAGCCGGGACAGGGACTCTGGAAACACCATATATTTT; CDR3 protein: CASSRDRDSGNTIYF
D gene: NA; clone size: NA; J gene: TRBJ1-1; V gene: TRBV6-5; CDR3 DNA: TGTGCCAGCAGTTACGGGGGGGCGAACACTGAAGCTTTCTTT; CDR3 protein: CASSYGGANTEAFF
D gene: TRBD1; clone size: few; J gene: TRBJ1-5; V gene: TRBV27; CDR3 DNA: TGTGCCAGCACCTCAGGGGGTGGTCAGCCCCAGCATTTT; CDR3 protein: CASTSGGGQPQHF
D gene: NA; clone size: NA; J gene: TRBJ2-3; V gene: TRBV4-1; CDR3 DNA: TGCGCCAGCAGCCAAGATCCCCGTTTCCCGGCGGGGCTGAGAAGCACAGATACGCAGTATTTT; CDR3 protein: CASSQDPRFPAGLRSTDTQYF
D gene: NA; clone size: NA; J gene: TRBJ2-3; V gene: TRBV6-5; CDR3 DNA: TGTGCCAGCAGTAACGGAGGGGCAGATACGCAGTATTTT; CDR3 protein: CASSNGGADTQYF
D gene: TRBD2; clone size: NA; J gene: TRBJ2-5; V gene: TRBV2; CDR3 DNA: TGTGCCAGCAGGGGACTAGCGGGGACACAAGAGACCCAGTACTTC; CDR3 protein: CASRGLAGTQETQYF
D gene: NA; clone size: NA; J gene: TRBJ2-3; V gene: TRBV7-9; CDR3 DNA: TGTGCCAGCAGAACCCGACTAGGTGGGCGAGATACGCAGTATTTT; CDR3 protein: CASRTRLGGRDTQYF
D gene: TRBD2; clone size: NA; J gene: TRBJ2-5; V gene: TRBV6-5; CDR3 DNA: TGTGCCGGCCAGGGAGGGGCCCGAGAGACCCAGTACTTC; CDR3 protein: CAGQGGARETQYF
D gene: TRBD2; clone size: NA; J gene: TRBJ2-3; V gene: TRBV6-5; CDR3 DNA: TGTGCCAGCATGACTAGCGGGGATACGCAGTATTTT; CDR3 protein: CASMTSGDTQYF
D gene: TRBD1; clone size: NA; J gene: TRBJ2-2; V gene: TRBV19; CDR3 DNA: TGTGCCAGTAGCAGACAACCGGGACAGAGCACCGGGGAGCTGTTTTTT; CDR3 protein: CASSRQPGQSTGELFF
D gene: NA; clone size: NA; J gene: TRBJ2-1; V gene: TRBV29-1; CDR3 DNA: TGCAGCGTTGCCCCCGGGACCTACAATGAGCAGTTCTTC; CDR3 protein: CSVAPGTYNEQFF
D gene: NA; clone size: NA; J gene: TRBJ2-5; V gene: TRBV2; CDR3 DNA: TGTGCCAGCAGTAAACAGGAGCGCCAGTACTTC; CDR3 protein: CASSKQERQYF
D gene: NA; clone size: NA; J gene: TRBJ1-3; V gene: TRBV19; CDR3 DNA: TGTGCCAGTGCCCCCCCACTCGGAAACACCATATATTTT; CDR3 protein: CASAPPLGNTIYF
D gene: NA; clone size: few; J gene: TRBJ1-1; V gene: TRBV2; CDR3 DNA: TGTGCCAGCACCGACGCCGGGGGAAGGGGTGAAGCTTTCTTT; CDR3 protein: CASTDAGGRGEAFF
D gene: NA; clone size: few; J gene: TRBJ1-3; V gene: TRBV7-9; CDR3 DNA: TGTGCCAGCAGCATCCAGCCTACAGGGTTAAGGACCTCTTGGGGAAACACCATATATTTT; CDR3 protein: CASSIQPTGLRTSWGNTIYF
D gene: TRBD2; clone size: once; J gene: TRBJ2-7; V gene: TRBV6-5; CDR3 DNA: TGTGCCAGCGGACGGGGGGCCTACGAGCAGTACTTC; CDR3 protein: CASGRGAYEQYF
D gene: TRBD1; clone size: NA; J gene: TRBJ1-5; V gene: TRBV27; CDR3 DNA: TGTGCCAGCAGCTCGACAGGGAATCAGCCCCAGCATTTT; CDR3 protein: CASSSTGNQPQHF
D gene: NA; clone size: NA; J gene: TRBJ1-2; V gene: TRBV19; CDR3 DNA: TGTGCCAGTAGTTTTCTGGGGCTAAACTATGGCTACACCTTC; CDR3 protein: CASSFLGLNYGYTF
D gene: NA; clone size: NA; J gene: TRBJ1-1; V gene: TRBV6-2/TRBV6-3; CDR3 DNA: TGTGCCAGCAGCCCCCATCAAAGCCCCTATACTGAAGCTTTCTTT; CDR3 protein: CASSPHQSPYTEAFF
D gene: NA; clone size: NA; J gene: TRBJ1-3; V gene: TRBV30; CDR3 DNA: TGTGCCTGGAGTGTAGGGGGGGCAGACACCATATATTTT; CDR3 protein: CAWSVGGADTIYF
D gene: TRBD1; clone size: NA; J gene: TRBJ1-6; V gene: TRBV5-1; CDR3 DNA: TGCGCCAGCAGCTGGGACAGCTTTTCACCCCTCCACTTT; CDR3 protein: CASSWDSFSPLHF
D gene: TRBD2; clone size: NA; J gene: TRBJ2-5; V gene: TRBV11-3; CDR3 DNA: TGTGCCAGCAGCTTAGAGCTAGCGGGAGGGCCAGAGACCCAGTACTTC; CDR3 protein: CASSLELAGGPETQYF
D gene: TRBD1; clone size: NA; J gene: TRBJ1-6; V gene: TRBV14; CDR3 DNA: TGTGCCAGCAGCCGACAGGGGAATAATTCACCCCTCCACTTT; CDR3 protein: CASSRQGNNSPLHF
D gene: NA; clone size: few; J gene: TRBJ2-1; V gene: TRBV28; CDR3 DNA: TGTGCCAGCAGCATAACAGGGATCGGTGAGCAGTTCTTC; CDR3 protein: CASSITGIGEQFF
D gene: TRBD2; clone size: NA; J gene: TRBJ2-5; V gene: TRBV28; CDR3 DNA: TGTGCCAGCAGCGATAGCGGGGGGGAGACCCAGTACTTC; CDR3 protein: CASSDSGGETQYF
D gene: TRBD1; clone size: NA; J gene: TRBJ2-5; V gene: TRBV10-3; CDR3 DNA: TGTGCCATCAGTGAAGAGGGACAGGGGTATGAGACCCAGTACTTC; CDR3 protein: CAISEEGQGYETQYF
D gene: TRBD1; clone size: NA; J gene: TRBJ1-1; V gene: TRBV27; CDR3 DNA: TGTGCCAGCAGCTCCGGACAGGGAGAACAGAACACTGAAGCTTTCTTT; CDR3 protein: CASSSGQGEQNTEAFF
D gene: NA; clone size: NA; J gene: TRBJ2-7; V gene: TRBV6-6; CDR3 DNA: TGTGCCAGCAGCACAGGGTTCCTTTACGAGCAGTACTTC; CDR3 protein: CASSTGFLYEQYF
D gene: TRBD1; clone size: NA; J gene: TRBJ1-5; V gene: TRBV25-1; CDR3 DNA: TGTGCCAGCACTCCGGGACAGGGGGCACTAAACGGCAATCAGCCCCAGCATTTT; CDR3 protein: CASTPGQGALNGNQPQHF
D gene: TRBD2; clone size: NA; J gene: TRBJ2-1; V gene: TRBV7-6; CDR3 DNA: TGTGCCAGCAGCACTAGCGGGGGCCCCTACAATGAGCAGTTCTTC; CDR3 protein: CASSTSGGPYNEQFF
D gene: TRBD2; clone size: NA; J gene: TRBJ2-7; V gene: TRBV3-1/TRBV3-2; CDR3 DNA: TGTGCCAGCAGCCAGACTAGCGGGGAATACGAGCAGTACTTC; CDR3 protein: CASSQTSGEYEQYF
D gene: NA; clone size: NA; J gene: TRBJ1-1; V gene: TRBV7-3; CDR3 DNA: TGTGCCAGCAGCCAGGACAGGAACACTGAAGCTTTCTTT; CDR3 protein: CASSQDRNTEAFF
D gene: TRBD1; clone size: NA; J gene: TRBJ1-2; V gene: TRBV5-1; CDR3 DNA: TGCGCCAGCAGCTTGTCCCGGGACAGGGACGGCTACACCTTC; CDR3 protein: CASSLSRDRDGYTF
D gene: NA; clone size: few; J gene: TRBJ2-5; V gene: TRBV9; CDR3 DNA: TGTGCCAGCAGCGTGACAGAAGAGACCCAGTACTTC; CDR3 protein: CASSVTEETQYF
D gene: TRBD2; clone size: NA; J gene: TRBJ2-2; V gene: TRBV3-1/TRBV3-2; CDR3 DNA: TGTGCCAGCAGCCCTTTTGCGGGAGCGAACACCGGGGAGCTGTTTTTT; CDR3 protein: CASSPFAGANTGELFF
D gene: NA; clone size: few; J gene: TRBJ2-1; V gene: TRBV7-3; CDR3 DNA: TGTGCCAGCAGCTACAGTGTGACTAGTAGGGGTGAGCAGTTCTTC; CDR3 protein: CASSYSVTSRGEQFF
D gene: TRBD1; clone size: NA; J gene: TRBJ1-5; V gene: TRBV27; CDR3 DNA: TGTGCCAGCAGTTTCGGCCAGGGGGTTCAGCCCCAGCATTTT; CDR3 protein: CASSFGQGVQPQHF
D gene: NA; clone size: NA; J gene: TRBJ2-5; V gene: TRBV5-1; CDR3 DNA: TGCGCCAGCAGCTTGGCCCCCGGGATCCAAGAGACCCAGTACTTC; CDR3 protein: CASSLAPGIQETQYF
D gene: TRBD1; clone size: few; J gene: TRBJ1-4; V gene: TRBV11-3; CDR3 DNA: TGTGCCAGCAGCCTCGGACAGGCCGACCTTGGTGAAAAACTGTTTTTT; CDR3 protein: CASSLGQADLGEKLFF
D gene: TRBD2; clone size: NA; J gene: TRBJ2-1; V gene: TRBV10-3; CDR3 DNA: TGTGCCATTATGTCGACAAAGCGGGGGACTTACAATGAGCAGTTCTTC; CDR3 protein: CAIMSTKRGTYNEQFF
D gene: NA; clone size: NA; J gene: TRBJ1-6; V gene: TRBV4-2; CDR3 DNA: TGTGCCAGCAGCCAAGAGTCCCGTCGGGGGAGCTCCTATAATTCACCCCTCCACTTT; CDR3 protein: CASSQESRRGSSYNSPLHF
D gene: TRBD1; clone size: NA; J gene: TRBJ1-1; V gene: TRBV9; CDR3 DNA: TGTGCCAGCAGTCTAACAGGGGTAGTCACTGAAGCTTTCTTT; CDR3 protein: CASSLTGVVTEAFF
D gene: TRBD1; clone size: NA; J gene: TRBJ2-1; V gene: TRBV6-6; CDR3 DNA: TGTGCCAGCAGTCCCCGGGACAGGGGATACAATGAGCAGTTCTTC; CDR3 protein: CASSPRDRGYNEQFF